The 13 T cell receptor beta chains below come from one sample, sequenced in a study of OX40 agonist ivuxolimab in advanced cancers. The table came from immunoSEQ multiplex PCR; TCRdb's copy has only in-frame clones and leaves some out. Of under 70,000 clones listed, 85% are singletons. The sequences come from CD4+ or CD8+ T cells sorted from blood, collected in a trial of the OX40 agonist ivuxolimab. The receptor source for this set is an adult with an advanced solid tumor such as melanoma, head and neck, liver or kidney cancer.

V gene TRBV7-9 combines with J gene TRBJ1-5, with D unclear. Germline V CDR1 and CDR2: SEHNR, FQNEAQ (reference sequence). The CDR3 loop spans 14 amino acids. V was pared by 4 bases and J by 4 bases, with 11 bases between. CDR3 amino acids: CASSSTAGNQPQHF. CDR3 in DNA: TGTGCCAGCAGCTCGACGGCCGGAAATCAGCCCCAGCATTTT.

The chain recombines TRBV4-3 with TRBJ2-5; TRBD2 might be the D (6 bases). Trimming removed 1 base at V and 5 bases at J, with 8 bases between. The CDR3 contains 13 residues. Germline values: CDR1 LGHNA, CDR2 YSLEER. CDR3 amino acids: CASSQARGETQYF. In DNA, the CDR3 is TGCGCCAGCAGCCAAGCCCGGGGGGAGACCCAGTACTTC.

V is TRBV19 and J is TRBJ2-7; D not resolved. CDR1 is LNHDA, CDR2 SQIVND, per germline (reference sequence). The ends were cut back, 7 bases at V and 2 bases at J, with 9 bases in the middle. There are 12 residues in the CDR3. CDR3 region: CASTSEPYEQYF. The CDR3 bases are TGTGCCAGTACCTCCGAACCCTACGAGCAGTACTTC.

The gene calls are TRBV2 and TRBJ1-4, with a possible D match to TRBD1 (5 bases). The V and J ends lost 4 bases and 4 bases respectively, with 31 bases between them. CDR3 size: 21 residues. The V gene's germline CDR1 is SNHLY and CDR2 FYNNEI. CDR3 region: CASSALGVGQGLNPINEKLFF. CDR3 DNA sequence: TGTGCCAGCAGTGCCCTGGGTGTTGGCCAGGGATTAAATCCCATTAATGAAAAACTGTTTTTT.

CDR3 sequence (DNA): TGTGCCAGCAGCTTGAGGGGGGGCGATGAAAAACTGTTTTTT. Its translation is CASSLRGGDEKLFF. The rearrangement uses TRBV7-9 and TRBJ1-4, with D tentatively TRBD1 (6 bases). The V end was cut by 3 bases, the J end by 6 bases, with 11 bases between. The CDR3 runs 14 residues. Germline-derived CDR1 and CDR2 are SEHNR and FQNEAQ (reference sequence).

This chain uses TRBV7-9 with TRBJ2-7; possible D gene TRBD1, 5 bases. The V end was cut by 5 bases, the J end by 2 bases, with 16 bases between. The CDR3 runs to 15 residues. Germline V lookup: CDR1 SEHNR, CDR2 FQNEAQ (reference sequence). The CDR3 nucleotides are TGTGCCAGCAGCCTAACGGACACGAGAACCTACGAGCAGTACTTC. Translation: CASSLTDTRTYEQYF.

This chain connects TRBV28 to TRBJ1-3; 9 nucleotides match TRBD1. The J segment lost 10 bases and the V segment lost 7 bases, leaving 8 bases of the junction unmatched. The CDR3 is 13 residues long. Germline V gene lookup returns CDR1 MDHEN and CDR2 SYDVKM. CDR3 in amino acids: CASNRRQGGTIYF. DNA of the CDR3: TGTGCCAGCAACCGACGACAGGGGGGAACCATATATTTT.

CDR3 sequence reads: CAISGGQSYNEQFF. The CDR3 DNA is TGTGCCATCAGTGGAGGACAGTCCTACAATGAGCAGTTCTTC. The V call is TRBV10-3, the J call TRBJ2-1, with D possibly matching TRBD1 (6 bases). V lost 4 bases and J lost 1, with 8 bases in between. The CDR3 is 14 amino acids. CDR1 is ENHRY and CDR2 is SYGVKD in the germline V gene.

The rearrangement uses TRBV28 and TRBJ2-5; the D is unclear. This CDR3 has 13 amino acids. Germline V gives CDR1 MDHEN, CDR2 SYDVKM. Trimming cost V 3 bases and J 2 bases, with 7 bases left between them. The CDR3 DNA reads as TGTGCCAGCAGTTTTTGGCCTCAAGAGACCCAGTACTTC. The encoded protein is CASSFWPQETQYF. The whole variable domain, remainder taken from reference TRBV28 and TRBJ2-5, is DVKVTQSSRYLVKRTGEKVFLECVQDMDHENMFWYRQDPGLGLRLIYFSYDVKMKEKGDIPEGYSVSREKKERFSLILESASTNQTSMYLCASSFWPQETQYFGPGTRLLVL.

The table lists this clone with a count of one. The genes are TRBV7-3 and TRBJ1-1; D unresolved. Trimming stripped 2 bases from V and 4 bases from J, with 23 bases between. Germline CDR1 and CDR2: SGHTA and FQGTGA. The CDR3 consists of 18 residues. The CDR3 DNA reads TGTGCCAGCAGCTTATTCGTTTCGAACCCCCTGGGGAGCACTGAAGCTTTCTTT. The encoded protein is CASSLFVSNPLGSTEAFF.

This CDR3 reads CASSLEERNQPQHF. CDR3 nucleotides: TGTGCCAGCAGCCTAGAGGAGAGAAATCAGCCCCAGCATTTT. This chain joins TRBV4-2 and TRBJ1-5; D not resolved. The CDR3 runs 14 residues. V lost 4 bases and J lost 4, with 11 bases in between. Germline CDR1 is LGHNA and CDR2 is YNFKEQ.

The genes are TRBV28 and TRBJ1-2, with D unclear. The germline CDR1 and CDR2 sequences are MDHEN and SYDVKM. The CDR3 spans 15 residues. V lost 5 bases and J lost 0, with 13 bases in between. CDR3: CASSNRDQANYGYTF. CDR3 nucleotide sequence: TGTGCCAGCAGTAATCGGGATCAAGCTAACTATGGCTACACCTTC.

The CDR3 loop reads CASSYGGGEYEQYF. CDR3 coding DNA: TGTGCCAGCAGTTACGGCGGGGGAGAGTACGAGCAGTACTTC. J is TRBJ2-7 and V is TRBV6-6; 7 bases match TRBD2. V lost 2 bases to trimming and J lost 4 bases; unmatched junction nucleotides: 5. Per the germline V gene, CDR1 is MNHNY and CDR2 is SVGAGI (reference sequence). This CDR3 has 14 amino acids.